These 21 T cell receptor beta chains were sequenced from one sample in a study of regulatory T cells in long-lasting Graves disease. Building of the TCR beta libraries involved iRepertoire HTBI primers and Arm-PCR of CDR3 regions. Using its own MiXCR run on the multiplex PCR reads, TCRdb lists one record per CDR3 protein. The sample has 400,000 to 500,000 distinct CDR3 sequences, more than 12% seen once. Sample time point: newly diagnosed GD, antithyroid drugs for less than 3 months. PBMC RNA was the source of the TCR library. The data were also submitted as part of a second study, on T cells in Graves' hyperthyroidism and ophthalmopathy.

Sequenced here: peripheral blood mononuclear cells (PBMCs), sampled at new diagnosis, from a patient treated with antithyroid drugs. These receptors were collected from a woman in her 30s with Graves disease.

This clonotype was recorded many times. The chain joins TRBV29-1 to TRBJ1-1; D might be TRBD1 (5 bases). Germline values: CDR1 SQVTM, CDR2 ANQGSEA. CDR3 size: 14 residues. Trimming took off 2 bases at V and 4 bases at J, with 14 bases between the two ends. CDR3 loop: CSVERGSGGTEAFF. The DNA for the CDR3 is TGCAGCGTTGAACGGGGGAGTGGCGGCACTGAAGCTTTCTTT.

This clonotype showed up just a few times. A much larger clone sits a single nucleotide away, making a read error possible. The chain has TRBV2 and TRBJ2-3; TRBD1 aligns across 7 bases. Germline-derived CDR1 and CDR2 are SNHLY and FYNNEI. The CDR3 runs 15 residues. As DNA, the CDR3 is TGTGCCAGCAGTGAAGAGGGGGCAGGCACAGGTACGCAGTATTTT. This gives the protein CASSEEGAGTGTQYF.

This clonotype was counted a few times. CDR3 loop: CASREGDSGNTIYF. The CDR3 DNA follows: TGCGCCAGCAGGGAAGGGGATAGTGGAAACACCATATATTTT. J is TRBJ1-3 and V is TRBV5-1; tentatively, D is TRBD1 (5 bases). CDR1 is SGHRS and CDR2 is YFSETQ in the germline V gene. The V end was cut by 5 bases, the J end by 3 bases, with 12 bases between. CDR3 length: 14 residues.

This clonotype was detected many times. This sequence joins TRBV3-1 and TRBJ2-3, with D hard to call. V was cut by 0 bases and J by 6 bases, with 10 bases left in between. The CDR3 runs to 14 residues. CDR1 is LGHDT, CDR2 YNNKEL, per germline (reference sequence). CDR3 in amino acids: CASSQETGVDTQYF. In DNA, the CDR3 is TGTGCCAGCAGCCAAGAGACGGGCGTTGATACGCAGTATTTT.

The CDR3 region is CASSWAEGNTIYF. The CDR3 DNA follows: TGTGCCAGTAGCTGGGCAGAAGGAAACACCATATATTTT. The chain couples TRBV19 to TRBJ1-3, with D unresolved. V shed 6 bases and J shed 4 bases, with 10 bases lying between them. This CDR3 spans 13 amino acids. CDR1 is LNHDA and CDR2 is SQIVND in the germline V gene (reference sequence).

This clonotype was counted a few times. The CDR3 loop reads CAIRGAGGVDEQYF. The CDR3 DNA reads as TGTGCCATCAGGGGGGCAGGGGGCGTCGACGAGCAGTACTTC. The rearrangement links TRBV10-3 to TRBJ2-7, with 8 nucleotides matching TRBD1. This CDR3 spans 14 amino acids. CDR1 and CDR2 (germline): ENHRY, SYGVKD. V lost 6 bases to trimming and J lost 5 bases; unmatched junction nucleotides: 9.

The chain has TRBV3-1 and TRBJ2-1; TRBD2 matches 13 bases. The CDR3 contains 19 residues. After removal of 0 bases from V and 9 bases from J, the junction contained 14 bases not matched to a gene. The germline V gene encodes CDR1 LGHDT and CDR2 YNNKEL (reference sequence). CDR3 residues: CASSQEERGGLAGFAEQFF. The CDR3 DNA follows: TGTGCCAGCAGCCAAGAAGAAAGGGGGGGACTAGCGGGATTCGCTGAGCAGTTCTTC.

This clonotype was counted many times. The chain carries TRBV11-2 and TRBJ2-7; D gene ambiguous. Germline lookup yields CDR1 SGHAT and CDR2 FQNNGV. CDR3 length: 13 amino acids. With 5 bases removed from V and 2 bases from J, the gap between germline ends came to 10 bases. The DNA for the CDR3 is TGTGCCAGCAGCCTGCGCGATACCTACGAGCAGTACTTC. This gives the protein CASSLRDTYEQYF.

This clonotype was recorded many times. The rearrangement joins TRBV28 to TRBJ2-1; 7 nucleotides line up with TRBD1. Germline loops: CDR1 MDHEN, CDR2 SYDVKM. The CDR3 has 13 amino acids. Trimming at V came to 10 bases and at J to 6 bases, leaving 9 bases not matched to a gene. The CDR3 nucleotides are TGTGCCATCGAAGGAACAGGGGTCAATGAGCAGTTCTTC. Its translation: CAIEGTGVNEQFF.

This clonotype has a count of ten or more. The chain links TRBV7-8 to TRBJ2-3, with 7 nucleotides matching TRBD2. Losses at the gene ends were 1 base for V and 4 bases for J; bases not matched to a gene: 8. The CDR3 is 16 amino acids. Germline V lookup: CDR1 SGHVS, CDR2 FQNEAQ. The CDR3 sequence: CASSLDLVGGADTQYF. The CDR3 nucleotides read TGTGCCAGCAGCTTAGATTTGGTGGGGGGGGCAGATACGCAGTATTTT.

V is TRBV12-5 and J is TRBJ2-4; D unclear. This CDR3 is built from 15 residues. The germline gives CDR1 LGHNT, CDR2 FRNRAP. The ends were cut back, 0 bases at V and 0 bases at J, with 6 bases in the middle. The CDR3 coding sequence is TGTGCTAGTGGTTTGGTCAGTTTAGCCAAAAACATTCAGTACTTC. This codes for CASGLVSLAKNIQYF.

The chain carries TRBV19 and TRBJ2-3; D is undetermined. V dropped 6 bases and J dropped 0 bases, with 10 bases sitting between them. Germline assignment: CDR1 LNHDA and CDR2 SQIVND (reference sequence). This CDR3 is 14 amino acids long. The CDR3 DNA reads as TGTGCCAGTAGCAGCACGACGAGCACAGATACGCAGTATTTT. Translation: CASSSTTSTDTQYF.

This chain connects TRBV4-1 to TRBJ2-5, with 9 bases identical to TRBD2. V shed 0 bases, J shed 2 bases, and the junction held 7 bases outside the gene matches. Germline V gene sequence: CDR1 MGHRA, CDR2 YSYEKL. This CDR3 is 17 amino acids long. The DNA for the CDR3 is TGCGCCAGCAGCCAAGATCCAGCGGGAGGTCTTCAAGAGACCCAGTACTTC. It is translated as CASSQDPAGGLQETQYF.

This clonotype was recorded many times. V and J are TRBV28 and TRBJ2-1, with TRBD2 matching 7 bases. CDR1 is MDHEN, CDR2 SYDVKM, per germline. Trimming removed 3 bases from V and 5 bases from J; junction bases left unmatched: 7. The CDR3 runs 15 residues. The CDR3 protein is CASSFPLARDNEQFF. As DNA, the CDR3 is TGTGCCAGCAGTTTTCCACTAGCGCGTGACAATGAGCAGTTCTTC.

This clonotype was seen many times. CDR3 sequence reads: CVIGGSSYNEQFF. The CDR3 region has the DNA TGTGTCATCGGCGGGAGCTCCTACAATGAGCAGTTCTTC. The chain has TRBV6-1 and TRBJ2-1; 7 nucleotides align to TRBD2. The CDR3 runs to 13 residues. In germline, CDR1 is MNHNS, CDR2 SASEGT.

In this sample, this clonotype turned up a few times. The CDR3 loop reads CASSLAGPGVGQFF. The CDR3 nucleotides read TGCGCCAGCAGCTTAGCGGGACCGGGGGTGGGGCAGTTCTTC. This chain joins TRBV5-1 and TRBJ2-1; 7 nucleotides line up with TRBD2. V shed 2 bases, J shed 12 bases, and the junction held 11 bases outside the gene matches. From germline, CDR1 is SGHRS and CDR2 YFSETQ. The CDR3 covers 14 residues.

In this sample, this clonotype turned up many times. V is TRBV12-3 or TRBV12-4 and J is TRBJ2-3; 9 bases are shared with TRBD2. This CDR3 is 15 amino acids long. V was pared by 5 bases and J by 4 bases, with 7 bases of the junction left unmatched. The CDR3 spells CASSPISGSADTQYF. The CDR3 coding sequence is TGTGCCAGCAGTCCGATTAGCGGGAGCGCAGATACGCAGTATTTT.

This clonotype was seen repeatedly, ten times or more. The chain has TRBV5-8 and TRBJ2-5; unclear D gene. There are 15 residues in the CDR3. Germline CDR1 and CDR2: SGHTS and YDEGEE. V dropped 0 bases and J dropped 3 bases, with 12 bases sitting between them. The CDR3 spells CASSLEGSKKETQYF. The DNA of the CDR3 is TGTGCCAGCAGCTTGGAGGGCAGTAAGAAAGAGACCCAGTACTTC. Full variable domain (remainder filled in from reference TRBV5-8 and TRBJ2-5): EAGVTQSPTHLIKTRGQQATLRCSPISGHTSVYWYQQALGLGLQFLLWYDEGEERNRGNFPPRFSGRQFPNYSSELNVNALELEDSALYLCASSLEGSKKETQYFGPGTRLLVL.

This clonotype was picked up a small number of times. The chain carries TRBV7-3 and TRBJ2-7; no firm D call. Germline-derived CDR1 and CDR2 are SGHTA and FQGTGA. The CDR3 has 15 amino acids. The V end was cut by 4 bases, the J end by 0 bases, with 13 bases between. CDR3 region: CASSSSDRISYEQYF. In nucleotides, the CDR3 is TGTGCCAGCAGCTCTTCGGACCGAATCTCCTACGAGCAGTACTTC.

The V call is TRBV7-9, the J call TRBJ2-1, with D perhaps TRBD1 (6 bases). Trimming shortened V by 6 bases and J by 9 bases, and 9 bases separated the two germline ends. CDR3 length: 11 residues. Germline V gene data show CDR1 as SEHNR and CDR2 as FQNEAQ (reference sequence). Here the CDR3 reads CASRVGAEQFF. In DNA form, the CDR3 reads TGTGCCAGCAGGGTGGGGGCTGAGCAGTTCTTC.

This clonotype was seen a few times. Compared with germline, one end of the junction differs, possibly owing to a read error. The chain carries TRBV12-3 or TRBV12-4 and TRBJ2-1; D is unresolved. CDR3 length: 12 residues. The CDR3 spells CASSPTPGERFF. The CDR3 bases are TGTGCCAGCAGTCCCACTCCGGGTGAGCGGTTCTTC.